Below are 23 T cell receptor beta chains sequenced from a single sample in a study of blood T cell repertoires in COVID-19. Sequenced by immunoSEQ multiplex PCR; TCRdb stores in-frame clones only, minus some. The sample contains around 100,000 clones, approximately 89% of which appear only once. Sequencing was done on a sample of peripheral blood. The receptors stem from a woman of 80 years or more in a cohort sampled during active COVID-19.

Comment on this clone: This sample also contains other DNA sequences that code for the same CDR3. The chain is built from TRBV19 and TRBJ1-2; 9 bases line up with TRBD1. Per germline, CDR1 LNHDA and CDR2 SQIVND (reference sequence). V lost 6 bases and J lost 3; bases outside the gene matches: 5. CDR3 length equals 14 residues. CDR3 in amino acids: CASSLTGGHYGYTF. CDR3 nucleotides: TGTGCCAGTAGCTTAACAGGGGGCCACTATGGCTACACCTTC.

This chain uses TRBV10-3 with TRBJ1-1; D is unresolved. The germline V gene encodes CDR1 ENHRY and CDR2 SYGVKD. V lost 5 bases and J 0 bases, leaving 10 bases between the germline ends. CDR3 size: 14 residues. The CDR3 region is CAISPGFMNTEAFF. In nucleotides, the CDR3 is TGTGCCATCAGTCCAGGTTTCATGAACACTGAAGCTTTCTTT.

The V and J genes are TRBV5-1 and TRBJ2-7; 11 bases match TRBD2. Germline CDR1 reads SGHRS; CDR2 reads YFSETQ. This CDR3 region has 17 residues. V dropped 0 bases and J dropped 1; count of bases not matched to a gene: 6. The CDR3 sequence is CASSLGTSGLGSYEQYF. The DNA of the CDR3 is TGCGCCAGCAGCTTGGGGACTAGCGGGTTGGGGTCCTACGAGCAGTACTTC.

The rearrangement uses TRBV3-1 (or the pseudogene TRBV3-2) and TRBJ1-5, with D unclear. The CDR3 is 15 residues long. In germline, CDR1 is LGHDT, CDR2 YNNKEL (reference sequence). V gave up 1 base and J gave up 7 bases, with 14 bases separating them. CDR3 loop: CASSQGEGGGQPQHF. Here the CDR3 DNA reads TGTGCCAGCAGCCAAGGAGAGGGTGGCGGGCAGCCCCAGCATTTT.

The DNA of the CDR3 is TGCAGCGTTGCTTTGGACAGGAACTACGAGCAGTACTTC. Protein product: CSVALDRNYEQYF. The chain combines TRBV29-1 with TRBJ2-7; 7 bases agree with TRBD1. Germline CDR1 reads SQVTM; CDR2 reads ANQGSEA. Trimming cost V 4 bases and J 3 bases; bases outside gene matches: 6. The CDR3 has 13 amino acids.

The J gene is TRBJ1-1, the V gene TRBV19; D call uncertain. Germline lookup yields CDR1 LNHDA and CDR2 SQIVND (reference sequence). V lost 8 bases, J lost 7 bases, and 17 bases lay in between. This CDR3 spans 13 amino acids. CDR3 sequence: CASPSGITGEAFF. The CDR3 nucleotides read TGTGCCAGTCCGTCTGGCATAACGGGTGAAGCTTTCTTT.

This clone was counted once. The rearrangement uses TRBV6-5 and TRBJ1-2, with D perhaps matching TRBD1 (6 bases). Trimming pared 2 bases from V and 3 bases from J, leaving 13 bases between. CDR1 and CDR2 (germline): MNHEY, SVGAGI. The CDR3 runs to 15 residues. CDR3 loop: CASSYGTGNHYGYTF. CDR3 nucleotide sequence: TGTGCCAGCAGTTACGGAACAGGGAATCACTATGGCTACACCTTC.

The chain joins TRBV7-6 to TRBJ2-2; D perhaps matches TRBD1 (5 bases). From germline, CDR1 is SGHVS and CDR2 FNYEAQ. Between the trimmed V and J ends, which lost 2 bases and 4 bases, there was a span of 14 bases. CDR3 length: 16 amino acids. The CDR3 loop is CASSLIMGPSTGELFF. The CDR3 DNA reads as TGTGCCAGCAGCTTAATCATGGGGCCCAGCACCGGGGAGCTGTTTTTT.

V and J are TRBV11-2 and TRBJ2-7; 9 bases line up with TRBD1. Germline-derived CDR1 and CDR2 are SGHAT and FQNNGV. The CDR3 spans 15 residues. V shed 5 bases and J 3 bases; nucleotides not matched to a gene: 8. The CDR3 spells CASSSLRDRVYEQYF. In nucleotides, the CDR3 is TGTGCCAGCAGCAGTCTCCGGGACAGGGTCTACGAGCAGTACTTC.

Details on this clone: Within the sample, other DNA sequences also encode this same CDR3. The rearrangement joins TRBV20-1 to TRBJ2-1; D perhaps matches TRBD2 (6 bases). Trimming removed 3 bases from V and 3 bases from J, with 9 bases in between. CDR3 length equals 13 residues. CDR1 is DFQATT, CDR2 SNEGSKA, per germline (reference sequence). The CDR3 DNA reads TGCAGTGCTAGTAGGGGAGGCTACAATGAGCAGTTCTTC. Translating gives CSASRGGYNEQFF.

This clone was observed a handful of times. The chain recombines TRBV11-2 with TRBJ2-1; D possibly corresponds to TRBD1 (5 bases). Between the trimmed V and J ends, which lost 0 bases and 9 bases, there was a span of 21 bases. Per the germline V gene, CDR1 is SGHAT and CDR2 is FQNNGV. The CDR3 spans 17 residues. The CDR3 region is CASSLDLAAGPAGEQFF. For the CDR3, the DNA is TGTGCCAGCAGCTTAGATTTGGCGGCAGGGCCAGCCGGTGAGCAGTTCTTC.

The chain joins TRBV6-5 to TRBJ2-7, with 10 bases that match TRBD1. Germline trimming cut 0 bases from V and 3 bases from J; bases unmatched to any gene: 2. The CDR3 is 15 amino acids. CDR1 and CDR2 from the germline V gene are MNHEY and SVGAGI. Here the CDR3 reads CASSYSRDRGYEQYF. CDR3 nucleotide sequence: TGTGCCAGCAGTTACTCGCGGGACAGGGGCTACGAGCAGTACTTC.

With respect to this clone: It is likely a read error, because the conserved phenylalanine at the end of the CDR3 is missing. The rearrangement joins TRBV4-1 to TRBJ1-2, with a tentative D call TRBD1 (5 bases). Germline assignment: CDR1 MGHRA and CDR2 YSYEKL. The length of the CDR3 is 15 residues. V was cut by 0 bases and J by 5 bases, with 13 bases left in between. The CDR3 DNA sequence: TGCGCCAGCAGCCAAGATAGTGCGACAGCTTATGGCTACACCCTC. This encodes CASSQDSATAYGYTL.

The chain links TRBV19 to TRBJ2-1; 9 bases align to TRBD1. CDR3 length: 14 residues. Germline-derived CDR1 and CDR2 are LNHDA and SQIVND (reference sequence). V gave up 10 bases and J gave up 5 bases; unmatched junction bases: 9. The CDR3 is CAISDRGRNNEQFF. Written as DNA, the CDR3 is TGTGCCATATCGGACAGGGGTAGAAACAATGAGCAGTTCTTC.

V and J are TRBV9 and TRBJ2-1; 9 bases are shared with TRBD1. CDR1 SGDLS and CDR2 YYNGEE come from the germline V gene. The CDR3 consists of 16 residues. The J segment lost 4 bases and the V segment lost 3 bases, leaving 8 bases of the junction unmatched. The CDR3 region is CASSEGPGQGYNEQFF. In nucleotides, the CDR3 is TGTGCCAGCAGCGAGGGACCGGGACAGGGATACAATGAGCAGTTCTTC.

The CDR3 protein is CASSPDRSIGNTIYF. CDR3 in DNA: TGTGCCAGCAGTCCGGACAGAAGTATTGGAAACACCATATATTTT. V usage is TRBV28 and J usage is TRBJ1-3; D might be TRBD1 (6 bases). Between the trimmed V and J ends, which lost 5 bases and 3 bases, there was a span of 14 bases. Germline assignment: CDR1 MDHEN and CDR2 SYDVKM. There are 15 residues in the CDR3.

The chain is built from TRBV19 and TRBJ1-6, with D unclear. Trimming cost V 8 bases and J 1 base, with 9 bases left between them. Germline V gene lookup returns CDR1 LNHDA and CDR2 SQIVND (reference sequence). The CDR3 loop spans 14 amino acids. The CDR3 reads CASGELSYNSPLHF. The CDR3, as DNA: TGTGCCAGTGGGGAGCTTTCCTATAATTCACCCCTCCACTTT.

This chain connects TRBV7-9 to TRBJ2-7, with D possibly TRBD1 on 5 matching bases. V was shortened by 4 bases and J by 2 bases, with 9 bases between the two germline ends. Germline CDR1 and CDR2: SEHNR and FQNEAQ (reference sequence). CDR3 length equals 13 residues. The CDR3 sequence: CASSSRQPYEQYF. In DNA, the CDR3 is TGTGCCAGCAGCTCAAGACAGCCCTACGAGCAGTACTTC.

This chain uses TRBV28 with TRBJ1-4; D is possibly TRBD1 (6 bases). Per the germline V gene, CDR1 is MDHEN and CDR2 is SYDVKM. This CDR3 contains 14 residues. The ends were cut back, 4 bases at V and 4 bases at J, with 10 bases in the middle. The CDR3 is CASSWRTDNEKLFF. The CDR3 DNA is TGTGCCAGCAGTTGGAGGACAGATAATGAAAAACTGTTTTTT.

This sequence joins TRBV10-3 and TRBJ2-5; 7 bases align to TRBD2. The V and J ends lost 5 bases and 2 bases, in that order; junction bases with no gene match: 2. The CDR3 is 13 amino acids. CDR1 is ENHRY, CDR2 SYGVKD, per germline. In nucleotides, the CDR3 is TGTGCCATCAGTCAGGGAGGGCAAGAGACCCAGTACTTC. Protein product: CAISQGGQETQYF.

This clone was seen just once. This sequence joins TRBV6-1 and TRBJ2-7, with TRBD2 matching 8 bases. Germline-derived CDR1 and CDR2 are MNHNS and SASEGT. V gave up 1 base and J gave up 2 bases; unmatched junction bases: 7. The CDR3 has 16 residues. The CDR3 spells CASSEVPSGSPYEQYF. CDR3 coding DNA: TGTGCCAGCAGTGAAGTCCCTAGCGGGTCACCCTACGAGCAGTACTTC.

CDR3 in DNA: TGTGCCAGCAGCTCGGGACAGGGGGTGAGGAATGAGCAGTTCTTC. Translation: CASSSGQGVRNEQFF. The V call is TRBV11-2, the J call TRBJ2-1, with 11 bases identical to TRBD1. V was clipped by 4 bases and J by 7 bases; unmatched bases: 6. CDR3 length: 15 amino acids. The germline CDR1 and CDR2 sequences are SGHAT and FQNNGV.

This chain uses TRBV7-2 with TRBJ1-1, with D perhaps matching TRBD1 (6 bases). In germline, CDR1 is SGHTA, CDR2 FQGNSA. CDR3 length: 18 residues. With 2 bases removed from V and 5 bases from J, the gap between germline ends came to 24 bases. In nucleotides, the CDR3 is TGTGCCAGCAGCTTAACTCGATTGGGGGCGCGATCAGGGACTGAAGCTTTCTTT. It is translated as CASSLTRLGARSGTEAFF.